This T cell receptor (beta chain) was retrieved from a study of blood T cells in healthy people across ages. Study-level results: Naive and antigen-experienced cells could not be conclusively compared, given unsorted PBMCs.

The second PCR ran about 6 to 11 cycles with a sample-barcoded 5' primer and J-beta primers. TCRdb itself ran the 5' RACE reads through MiXCR, one entry per CDR3 protein. This table holds approximately 800,000 distinct CDR3 sequences, around 62% found once. With respect to this clonotype: Its antigen is as yet unknown.

The donors, aged roughly 6 to 95, were healthy Caucasians from Russia. The TCR sequence derives from a man younger than 40 in good health. The source material was blood.

The chain's CDR3 is CASSRLGGGTDTQYF. The CDR3 DNA reads TGTGCCAGCAGTAGGCTCGGGGGGGGCACAGATACGCAGTATTTT. The V gene is TRBV6-5, the J gene TRBJ2-3; 8 bases agree with TRBD2. CDR3 length equals 15 residues. The germline V gene has CDR1 MNHEY and CDR2 SVGAGI. The junction had 5 bases not matched to a gene; V was cut back by 5 bases and J by 1 base.